This entry describes one T cell receptor beta chain. Its antigen has not been determined. Base qualities are missing; no much larger clone stands one base away. TCRbeta CDR3 regions were amplified from genomic DNA using the immunoSEQ Assay, a bias-controlled multiplex PCR. As for the authors' bioinformatics: The number of nucleated cells in each sample was estimated by amplification of reference gene primers within the assay. To quantify the absolute abundance of each unique TCRbeta CDR3 rearrangement, sequence reads were collapsed and filtered. For each sample, productive Simpson clonality was calculated as the square root of Simpson's diversity index over productive rearrangements. Held by TCRdb, this immuneACCESS table contains in-frame sequences only and omits some clones. Under half of the omission traces to an unresolved V gene where checked; the cause of the rest is unknown. That table gives V, J and clone size, and the DNA gave D and trimming. The sample data list around 280,000 clones, and around nine tenths of these were observed just once. Jointly, the top ten make up approximately 12% of the sample.

The data derive from a study of blood T cell repertoires in COVID-19 (dated by TCRdb to the early 2020s). For context, the study as a whole: Collaborator samples came from the United States, Italy and Spain and covered acute and convalescent phases of COVID-19. The material from the prospective study consisted of cDNA or gDNA derived from T cells, B-cell-depleted T cells, or PBMCs. The dataset comprised deeply sampled blood TCRbeta repertoires from subjects exposed to, actively infected with, or recovered from COVID-19. The repertoires were released in a freely available public database meant as a resource for research on the immune response to SARS-CoV-2. The samples were drawn from two sources: the first 160 participants of the ongoing ImmuneRACE study, and some 1,300 subjects contributed by 6 global collaborators. A de-identified subject ID, COVID-19 status, age in years and sex were almost always included in the sample metadata. Where HLA class I and class II types were available, the types were taken from metadata supplied by the sample provider, not from assay-based typing.

Including the terminal cysteine and phenylalanine, the CDR3 comprises 14 residues. Solely the CDR3 DNA is kept, with 42 bases framed from the first base. Ends trimmed: V by 2 bases, J by 2 bases; bases unmatched to a gene: 4. Based on the germline V gene (reference sequence), the CDR1 and CDR2 sequences are SGHNT and YYREEE. One collaborating source in Seattle enrolled patients while the patients were actively infected and followed the patients over time throughout the course of disease. Collaborating institutions collected whole blood in K2EDTA tubes following their own protocols. For TCRbeta analysis, collaborators shipped samples as frozen whole blood, isolated PBMCs, or DNA extracted from either of those sample types. Points the paper makes about the study in general: How much clinical and demographic metadata was included differed by source and by participant, and the metadata was provided uncurated.

The sequenced sample consisted of peripheral blood. The TCR comes from a woman aged 25 to 39 with COVID-19, enrolled during active disease. The receptor chain draws on TRBV5-4 and TRBJ2-7; TRBD2 lines up with 7 middle nucleotides. The nucleotides read TGTGCCAGCAGCTTTACGGGGGGTCCCTACGAGCAGTACTTC. This translates into CASSFTGGPYEQYF.